The 29 T cell receptor beta chains presented below share a single source sample, sequenced in a study of T-cell reconstitution after alpha-beta-depleted transplantation in children. Unique molecular identifiers were used in preparing the TCRbeta library. One entry per CDR3 protein results from TCRdb running MiXCR on the PCR reads. The table lists about 120,000 distinct CDR3 sequences, approximately 10% of them singletons, with over 8% in the top ten. The sequencing here drew on PBMCs from the stem cell graft donor, taken from the stem cell graft. The receptors here all came from a human donor who donated a stem cell graft to a child with acute lymphoblastic leukemia.

There are a few counts of this clonotype. V usage is TRBV6-2 or TRBV6-3 and J usage is TRBJ1-5; 8 bases align to TRBD1. This CDR3 comprises 14 residues. V lost 2 bases to trimming and J lost 5 bases; unmatched junction nucleotides: 2. The V gene's germline CDR1 is MNHEY and CDR2 SVGEGT. The CDR3 spells CASSYMTGDQPQHF. CDR3 in DNA: TGTGCCAGCAGTTACATGACAGGGGATCAGCCCCAGCATTTT.

This clonotype was counted at least ten times. This CDR3 reads CASRMGPDTQYF. The CDR3 nucleotides read TGTGCCAGCCGGATGGGTCCAGATACGCAGTATTTT. The rearrangement links TRBV12-3 or TRBV12-4 to TRBJ2-3, with D uncertain. V shed 8 bases and J shed 4 bases, with 10 bases lying between them. This CDR3 spans 12 amino acids.

This clonotype was detected ten times or more. This chain links TRBV6-5 with TRBJ2-5; 7 nucleotides match TRBD1. J was trimmed by 6 bases and V by 4 bases; bases with no gene match: 11. The CDR3 sequence is 15 residues long. The germline V gene has CDR1 MNHEY and CDR2 SVGAGI. The CDR3 loop is CASSSSGQADKTQYF. In nucleotides, the CDR3 is TGTGCCAGCAGTTCCTCCGGACAGGCCGATAAGACCCAGTACTTC.

This clonotype was found many times. CDR3 DNA sequence: TGCGCCAGCAGCCATTGGGTGGACAGGGGTGGGCATGAGCAGTTCTTC. Translated: CASSHWVDRGGHEQFF. This chain uses TRBV5-1 with TRBJ2-1; 9 positions match TRBD1. From germline, CDR1 is SGHRS and CDR2 YFSETQ. Trimming removed 4 bases from V and 8 bases from J; junction bases left unmatched: 13. The CDR3 extends over 16 amino acids. Full variable domain (missing parts from reference TRBV5-1 and TRBJ2-1): KAGVTQTPRYLIKTRGQQVTLSCSPISGHRSVSWYQQTPGQGLQFLFEYFSETQRNKGNFPGRFSGRQFSNSRSEMNVSTLELGDSALYLCASSHWVDRGGHEQFFGPGTRLTVL.

This chain joins TRBV30 and TRBJ1-1; TRBD1 agrees at 11 bases. The CDR3 contains 15 residues. The V gene end was trimmed by 0 bases and the J gene end by 6 bases; junction bases not matched to a gene: 6. Germline CDR1 reads GTSNPN; CDR2 reads SVGIG (reference sequence). The CDR3 nucleotides are TGTGCCTGGAGTGTACGGACAGGGGGCATCGCTGAAGCTTTCTTT. Translated: CAWSVRTGGIAEAFF.

This clonotype was detected ten times or more. The J gene is TRBJ2-7, the V gene TRBV29-1, with TRBD1 matching 8 bases. CDR1 and CDR2 (germline): SQVTM, ANQGSEA. V dropped 3 bases and J dropped 4; count of bases not matched to a gene: 2. CDR3 length: 12 residues. CDR3 residues: CSVDRGRYEQYF. Here the CDR3 DNA reads TGCAGCGTTGACAGGGGGCGATACGAGCAGTACTTC.

This clonotype was detected ten times or more. The chain has TRBV15 and TRBJ2-5; D ambiguous. Deletions cut 3 bases from V and 5 bases from J, with 16 bases between. This CDR3 has 15 residues. Germline V lookup: CDR1 LNHNV, CDR2 YYDKDF (reference sequence). As DNA, the CDR3 is TGTGCCACCAGCAGCCGAGGTCCCTCCGCGGAGACCCAGTACTTC. Translated, it gives CATSSRGPSAETQYF.

V is TRBV12-3 or TRBV12-4 and J is TRBJ2-4; the D gene is possibly TRBD2 (5 bases). This CDR3 is built from 14 residues. V lost 6 bases to trimming and J lost 2 bases, with 11 bases between them. DNA for the CDR3: TGTGCCAGCAGCCCGCTAGCCTCCAAAAACATTCAGTACTTC. This gives the protein CASSPLASKNIQYF.

This clonotype has ten or more counts. The V gene is TRBV5-8, the J gene TRBJ1-1; unclear D gene. The length of the CDR3 is 13 residues. Germline V lookup: CDR1 SGHTS, CDR2 YDEGEE. Between the trimmed V and J ends, which lost 0 bases and 11 bases, there was a span of 14 bases. CDR3 loop: CASSLAATASAFF. Here the CDR3 DNA reads TGTGCCAGCAGCTTGGCGGCGACCGCGAGTGCTTTCTTT.

This clonotype was seen repeatedly, ten times or more. The genes are TRBV9 and TRBJ2-1, with D perhaps given as TRBD1 or TRBD2 (6 bases each). Trimming took 0 bases from V and 7 from J, leaving 11 bases between them. In germline, CDR1 is SGDLS, CDR2 YYNGEE. CDR3 length: 14 residues. CDR3 in DNA: TGTGCCAGCAGCGTAGCAACAGGGAGGAATGAGCAGTTCTTC. Encoded protein: CASSVATGRNEQFF.

The table lists this clonotype with many counts. The J gene is TRBJ2-7, the V gene TRBV9, with D possibly matching TRBD1 (6 bases). The CDR3 extends over 16 amino acids. V was pared by 3 bases and J by 3 bases, with 19 bases between. The germline gives CDR1 SGDLS, CDR2 YYNGEE. DNA for the CDR3: TGTGCCAGCAGCGGGACAGATGGGACGGGGATCTACGAGCAGTACTTC. Protein: CASSGTDGTGIYEQYF.

The sample holds many counts of this clonotype. The chain couples TRBV7-2 to TRBJ2-3; 7 bases map to TRBD2. In germline, CDR1 is SGHTA, CDR2 FQGNSA. The J segment lost 0 bases and the V segment lost 5 bases, leaving 2 bases of the junction unmatched. This CDR3 has 14 residues. The CDR3 reads CASSRAGSTDTQYF. The CDR3 nucleotides read TGTGCCAGCAGCAGAGCGGGGAGCACAGATACGCAGTATTTT. The full variable domain, in which reference TRBV7-2 and TRBJ2-3 provide the parts outside the CDR3, is GAGVSQSPSNKVTEKGKDVELRCDPISGHTALYWYRQSLGQGLEFLIYFQGNSAPDKSGLPSDRFSAERTGGSVSTLTIQRTQQEDSAVYLCASSRAGSTDTQYFGPGTRLTVL.

This clonotype was detected many times. The rearrangement uses TRBV2 and TRBJ1-1; 8 nucleotides agree with TRBD1. After removal of 6 bases from V and 4 bases from J, the junction contained 4 bases not matched to a gene. The CDR3 runs 13 residues. Germline loops: CDR1 SNHLY, CDR2 FYNNEI. CDR3 in DNA: TGTGCCAGCAGCGGACAGGGATCCACTGAAGCTTTCTTT. Its translation is CASSGQGSTEAFF.

CDR3 amino acids: CASSLADGRGSDGYTF. The CDR3 coding sequence is TGCGCCAGCAGCTTGGCCGATGGTAGGGGGTCCGATGGCTACACCTTC. The V call is TRBV5-1, the J call TRBJ1-2, with D possibly being TRBD1 (6 bases). Trimming pared 0 bases from V and 6 bases from J, leaving 18 bases between. This CDR3 is built from 16 residues. Germline CDR1 is SGHRS and CDR2 is YFSETQ.

Ten or more counts support this clonotype. The chain has TRBV6-5 and TRBJ2-3; unclear D gene. Germline V CDR1 and CDR2: MNHEY, SVGAGI. V lost 6 bases to trimming and J lost 2 bases, with 9 bases between them. The CDR3 is made up of 13 amino acids. DNA for the CDR3: TGTGCCAGCAGGCTTGACCCCACAGATACGCAGTATTTT. Its translation: CASRLDPTDTQYF.

This clonotype was observed at least ten times. The gene calls are TRBV7-9 and TRBJ2-7; D might be TRBD2 (6 bases). V was cut by 7 bases and J by 5 bases, with 21 bases left in between. The V gene's germline CDR1 is SEHNR and CDR2 FQNEAQ (reference sequence). The CDR3 covers 15 residues. The CDR3 reads CASKLGGFEGNEQYF. CDR3 sequence (DNA): TGTGCCAGCAAACTGGGGGGATTTGAGGGGAACGAGCAGTACTTC.

This clonotype came up many times. The chain carries TRBV28 and TRBJ2-1; 7 nucleotides match TRBD2. The CDR3 has 17 residues. The junction had 18 bases not matched to a gene; V was cut back by 6 bases and J by 7 bases. CDR1 is MDHEN, CDR2 SYDVKM, per germline. DNA of the CDR3: TGTGCCAGCAGCCGGGCGGTACGGCGGGAGCTGATAAATGAGCAGTTCTTC. It encodes CASSRAVRRELINEQFF.

This clonotype came up many times. The CDR3 nucleotides read TGTGCCAGCTCACCAGGCAGGGGGGCCTATGGCTACACCTTC. Translation: CASSPGRGAYGYTF. The gene calls are TRBV18 and TRBJ1-2, with TRBD1 matching over 7 bases. CDR3 length: 14 amino acids. The germline gives CDR1 KGHSH, CDR2 LQKENI. V shed 2 bases, J shed 4 bases, and the junction held 4 bases outside the gene matches.

In its sample, this clonotype was seen many times. The V call is TRBV12-3 or TRBV12-4, the J call TRBJ1-1; D might be TRBD1 (6 bases). The CDR3 runs to 14 residues. V dropped 11 bases and J dropped 0 bases, with 16 bases sitting between them. CDR3 nucleotide sequence: TGTGCCGGGCAGTCAGGGGCGGTGAACACTGAAGCTTTCTTT. This codes for CAGQSGAVNTEAFF.

This clonotype was observed at least ten times. The genes are TRBV19 and TRBJ1-2, with 8 bases matching TRBD1. CDR1 is LNHDA, CDR2 SQIVND, per germline (reference sequence). This CDR3 is 16 amino acids long. V was clipped by 5 bases and J by 4 bases; unmatched bases: 12. CDR3 loop: CASSRTGSGIGYGYTF. For the CDR3, the DNA is TGTGCCAGTAGTCGGACAGGGAGTGGGATTGGCTATGGCTACACCTTC. Combining the CDR3 with reference TRBV19 and TRBJ1-2 gives the whole variable domain DGGITQSPKYLFRKEGQNVTLSCEQNLNHDAMYWYRQDPGQGLRLIYYSQIVNDFQKGDIAEGYSVSREKKESFPLTVTSAQKNPTAFYLCASSRTGSGIGYGYTFGSGTRLTVV.

This clonotype has ten or more counts. This chain uses TRBV20-1 with TRBJ1-4; possible D gene TRBD1, 5 bases. CDR1 and CDR2 from the germline V gene are DFQATT and SNEGSKA (reference sequence). The CDR3 runs 14 residues. Trimming removed 3 bases at V and 5 bases at J, with 13 bases between. For the CDR3, the DNA is TGCAGTGCTAGGGGGGGGGTCCCCAATGAAAAACTGTTTTTT. Residues: CSARGGVPNEKLFF.

The sample holds many counts of this clonotype. V gene TRBV9 combines with J gene TRBJ2-3, with a possible D match to TRBD2 (6 bases). The CDR3 has 16 residues. Germline V gene lookup returns CDR1 SGDLS and CDR2 YYNGEE. Between the trimmed V and J ends, which lost 0 bases and 2 bases, there was a span of 13 bases. This chain's CDR3 is CASSVELAVTTDTQYF. In DNA, the CDR3 is TGTGCCAGCAGCGTAGAACTAGCTGTGACCACAGATACGCAGTATTTT.

This clonotype was found many times. The V and J genes are TRBV7-2 and TRBJ2-1; D remains ambiguous. Trimming stripped 5 bases from V and 8 bases from J, with 7 bases between. The CDR3 loop spans 11 amino acids. Germline CDR1 is SGHTA and CDR2 is FQGNSA. CDR3 residues: CASSRTYEQFF. The CDR3 coding sequence is TGTGCCAGCAGCCGAACGTATGAGCAGTTCTTC.

This clonotype has ten or more counts. CDR3 DNA sequence: TGTGCCAGCAGTTACTCGGGTAGGCGGACAGAGTACAATGAGCAGTTCTTC. Protein sequence: CASSYSGRRTEYNEQFF. The V call is TRBV6-5, the J call TRBJ2-1, with a weak D call TRBD1 (6 bases). Deletions cut 0 bases from V and 4 bases from J, with 16 bases between. Looked up from germline, CDR1 is MNHEY and CDR2 is SVGAGI. The CDR3 loop spans 17 amino acids.

This clonotype appeared many times. The V gene is TRBV29-1, the J gene TRBJ2-7; 10 nucleotides agree with TRBD1. This CDR3 comprises 14 residues. Germline assignment: CDR1 SQVTM and CDR2 ANQGSEA. Germline trimming cut 1 base from V and 2 bases from J; bases unmatched to any gene: 2. The DNA for the CDR3 is TGCAGCGTTGAAGGGGACAGGGGTCCCTACGAGCAGTACTTC. It yields the protein CSVEGDRGPYEQYF.

Many counts were recorded for this clonotype. The chain is built from TRBV7-2 and TRBJ1-6; no clear D. The CDR3 has 12 residues. Per germline, CDR1 SGHTA and CDR2 FQGNSA. Trimming removed 1 base from V and 7 bases from J, with 2 bases in between. CDR3 coding DNA: TGTGCCAGCAGCTTAGGGAATTCACCCCTCCACTTT. Encoded protein: CASSLGNSPLHF.

The rearrangement links TRBV28 to TRBJ2-2; D gene ambiguous. The CDR3 is 13 residues long. V lost 6 bases, J lost 0 bases, and 5 bases lay in between. CDR1 is MDHEN, CDR2 SYDVKM, per germline. The CDR3 DNA reads as TGTGCCAGCAGAAATACGAACACCGGGGAGCTGTTTTTT. This sequence encodes CASRNTNTGELFF.

This clonotype was observed at least ten times. V usage is TRBV20-1 and J usage is TRBJ1-5, with TRBD1 identical over 7 bases. This CDR3 spans 15 amino acids. With 4 bases clipped from V and 3 bases from J, the junction kept 9 bases outside the gene matches. The germline gives CDR1 DFQATT, CDR2 SNEGSKA (reference sequence). As DNA, the CDR3 is TGCAGTGCTATCCGTGCAGGGGGGCCCAATCAGCCCCAGCATTTT. Translation gives CSAIRAGGPNQPQHF.

On this clonotype: A read error is possible here, since a much larger clone lies one base away. This sequence joins TRBV30 and TRBJ2-4; a weak D match, TRBD2 (5 bases). The CDR3 length is 16 residues. Germline V gene data show CDR1 as GTSNPN and CDR2 as SVGIG (reference sequence). The CDR3 bases are TGTGCCTGGTCAGACGAGAGGCGGGTAGCCAAAAACAGTCAGTACTTC. Its translation: CAWSDERRVAKNSQYF.